This entry concerns a single TCR beta chain. The target antigen is unknown. This sample was included in a study of identifying expanded T cells in peripheral blood. The data were produced by immunoSEQ multiplex PCR, yet TCRdb's version contains in-frame clones alone and is incomplete. The repertoire holds roughly 100,000 clones, about 87% seen once, with over 12% in the top ten. During the collection period, no donor immune events like infections were recorded. General study findings and limits: Differentially abundant clones: around 1.2 between replicates, 16.4 at around 14 days, 19 to 20 at four.

V was pared by 1 base and J by 0 bases, with 24 bases between. Per germline, CDR1 LNHNV and CDR2 YYDKDF (reference sequence). This CDR3 spans 20 amino acids. The rearrangement links TRBV15 to TRBJ1-2; D remains ambiguous. This TCR came from a person aged 18 to 75 in good health. Specimen: blood. In nucleotides, the CDR3 is TGTGCCACCAGCAGAGGTCATACCGATGTTGGCAGCGACCCTAACTATGGCTACACCTTC. Its protein is CATSRGHTDVGSDPNYGYTF.